A single T cell receptor (beta chain) is shown here with its context. The target antigen is unknown. This specimen belongs to a study of shared clonotypes between healthy human individuals. Genomic DNA of each subset was evenly split across several immunoSEQ plates. Repertoires were generated with immunoSEQ multiplex PCR, while TCRdb's copy carries only in-frame clones and drops some. In the table there are around 1.5 million clones, 95% to 99% of which are singletons. The V end lost 2 bases, the J end lost 6 bases, and 10 bases lay between the germline ends. Per germline, CDR1 MDHEN and CDR2 SYDVKM. CDR3 size: 13 residues. Overall study findings and caveats: Rarefaction showed sorted-subset sequencing was incomplete despite large depth. Naive subsets, compared against memory subsets, generally had larger estimated richness values. Between a handful of donors, naive CD4 clonotypes were shared at a level of about 5%.

The receptor comes from a young man in good health. The rearrangement links TRBV28 to TRBJ1-1; D is unresolved. Specimen: naive CD4+ T cells sorted from blood. The subset here: CD45RA+ positively selected. The CDR3 sequence is CASSLGVLPEAFF. The CDR3 bases are TGTGCCAGCAGTTTAGGGGTGCTGCCTGAAGCTTTCTTT.